The 27 T cell receptor beta chains below were found in one sample sequenced in a study of blood T cells in healthy people across ages. The second PCR ran about 6 to 11 cycles with a sample-barcoded 5' primer and J-beta primers. TCRdb analysed the 5' RACE reads with MiXCR anew, one entry per CDR3 protein. The data hold about 830,000 distinct CDR3 sequences, with 55% to 65% observed a single time. The specimen was blood. The receptor source for this set is a man aged 25-45 years in good health.

This chain uses TRBV12-3 or TRBV12-4 with TRBJ2-1; D possibly corresponds to TRBD1 (7 bases). V lost 1 base and J 13 bases, leaving 23 bases between the germline ends. This CDR3 comprises 16 residues. The CDR3 loop reads CASSLVVGGQGETQFF. CDR3 nucleotides: TGTGCCAGCAGTTTAGTAGTAGGGGGGCAGGGGGAGACCCAGTTCTTC.

This clonotype was seen once. The CDR3, as DNA: TGTGCCAGCAGTATTACGGGGGCTGGGTCCTACGAGCAGTACTTC. Translation: CASSITGAGSYEQYF. This chain uses TRBV27 with TRBJ2-7; the D gene could be TRBD1 or TRBD2 (6 bases each). Germline V CDR1 and CDR2: MNHEY, SMNVEV (reference sequence). V lost 5 bases to trimming and J lost 1 base, with 15 bases between them. The CDR3 contains 15 residues.

V usage is TRBV6-2 or TRBV6-3 and J usage is TRBJ2-7; TRBD1 might be the D (5 bases). Trimming took off 8 bases at V and 3 bases at J, with 14 bases between the two ends. Germline-derived CDR1 and CDR2 are MNHEY and SVGEGT. The CDR3 is 13 amino acids. Here the CDR3 reads CASRRQTVYEQYF. The CDR3 DNA follows: TGTGCCAGCCGTCGACAGACGGTCTACGAGCAGTACTTC.

The rearrangement uses TRBV7-2 and TRBJ1-6, with a weak D call TRBD1 (5 bases). Germline V gene sequence: CDR1 SGHTA, CDR2 FQGNSA. The CDR3 is 16 amino acids. The V end lost 5 bases, the J end lost 7 bases, and 18 bases lay between the germline ends. CDR3 sequence: CASSPNQGTPNSPLHF. The CDR3 region has the DNA TGTGCCAGCAGCCCAAATCAGGGTACCCCAAATTCACCCCTCCACTTT.

This clonotype was seen more than once but under ten times. Here the CDR3 DNA reads TGTGCCAGCAGTCCACGGGGGACAGGGGTAGGCTACACCTTC. This gives the protein CASSPRGTGVGYTF. The chain links TRBV12-3 or TRBV12-4 to TRBJ1-2; 10 bases align to TRBD1. The CDR3 runs to 14 residues. V lost 5 bases and J lost 8; bases outside the gene matches: 8.

This clonotype was seen many times. The V gene is TRBV7-3, the J gene TRBJ2-5, with 7 bases fitting TRBD1. The J segment lost 3 bases and the V segment lost 2 bases, leaving 3 bases of the junction unmatched. The germline V gene has CDR1 SGHTA and CDR2 FQGTGA. This CDR3 contains 14 residues. This chain's CDR3 is CASSLGTVKETQYF. CDR3 nucleotides: TGTGCCAGCAGCTTAGGGACAGTCAAAGAGACCCAGTACTTC.

The chain couples TRBV3-1 to TRBJ2-3; D call uncertain. V was shortened by 0 bases and J by 2 bases, with 9 bases between the two germline ends. Germline V CDR1 and CDR2: LGHDT, YNNKEL (reference sequence). The CDR3 sequence is 15 residues long. CDR3 sequence: CASSQDAASTDTQYF. CDR3 nucleotide sequence: TGTGCCAGCAGCCAAGATGCAGCGTCCACAGATACGCAGTATTTT.

This rearrangement joins TRBV29-1 to TRBJ2-7, with TRBD1 identical over 8 bases. The V and J ends lost 0 bases and 1 base, in that order; junction bases with no gene match: 14. CDR3 length: 18 amino acids. The germline V gene encodes CDR1 SQVTM and CDR2 ANQGSEA. CDR3 bases: TGCAGCGTTGAAGATTGGACCCAACTAGGACAGGGATCCTACGAGCAGTACTTC. This translates into CSVEDWTQLGQGSYEQYF.

This clonotype was seen only a few times. This chain joins TRBV4-3 and TRBJ2-7; 8 nucleotides line up with TRBD1. CDR3 length: 14 amino acids. With 4 bases clipped from V and 5 bases from J, the junction kept 7 bases outside the gene matches. Germline V gives CDR1 LGHNA, CDR2 YSLEER. Here the CDR3 reads CASSLVTGANEQYF. CDR3 in DNA: TGCGCCAGCAGCCTAGTGACAGGGGCCAACGAGCAGTACTTC.

This clonotype was seen more than once but under ten times. The chain combines TRBV28 with TRBJ2-7; D remains unclear. Between the trimmed V and J ends, which lost 7 bases and 2 bases, there was a span of 15 bases. Per the germline V gene, CDR1 is MDHEN and CDR2 is SYDVKM. The CDR3 totals 14 residues. The CDR3: CASTPPDGTYEQYF. The CDR3 DNA follows: TGTGCCAGCACCCCCCCGGACGGTACCTACGAGCAGTACTTC.

The chain has TRBV14 and TRBJ2-4; 7 bases match TRBD1. Matching the DNA end better, TRBJ2-7 makes the J call doubtful. The germline V gene has CDR1 SGHDN and CDR2 FVKESK. The CDR3 consists of 17 residues. The CDR3 loop reads CASSQGGWGQHLDEQYF. CDR3 coding DNA: TGTGCCAGCAGCCAAGGGGGTTGGGGACAGCATCTTGACGAGCAGTACTTC.

This clonotype was counted between two and nine times. The chain carries TRBV7-2 and TRBJ2-6; 14 bases fit TRBD2. V lost 5 bases and J lost 0; bases outside the gene matches: 3. The CDR3 loop spans 18 amino acids. Germline V gene sequence: CDR1 SGHTA, CDR2 FQGNSA. The CDR3 bases are TGTGCCAGCAGCCCGGGACTAGCGGGGGCCTCTGGGGCCAACGTCCTGACTTTC. Its protein is CASSPGLAGASGANVLTF.

The V gene is TRBV10-3, the J gene TRBJ1-4; 12 bases map to TRBD1. The CDR3 extends over 14 amino acids. Germline CDR1 reads ENHRY; CDR2 reads SYGVKD. Losses at the gene ends were 10 bases for V and 7 bases for J; bases not matched to a gene: 7. CDR3 DNA: TGTGCCACCAAATGGGACAGGGGGCTTGAAAAACTGTTTTTT. Its protein product is CATKWDRGLEKLFF.

The chain couples TRBV21-1 to TRBJ1-1; TRBD1 is the table's D call, not checked against the DNA. TRBV21-1 is a pseudogene. This CDR3 comprises 15 residues. CDR3 in amino acids: CASSRLGTGNTEAFF. CDR3 sequence (DNA): TGTGCCAGCAGCCGACTCGGGACAGGGAACACTGAAGCTTTCTTT.

The chain combines TRBV5-1 with TRBJ1-4; a possible D gene is TRBD1 (5 bases). The germline V and J ends were trimmed by 4 bases and 8 bases, with 21 bases remaining between them. CDR1 is SGHRS and CDR2 is YFSETQ in the germline V gene. The CDR3 sequence is 16 residues long. The DNA for the CDR3 is TGCGCCAGCAGCCCAGACCCGGGACGGAGTAGAGAAAAACTGTTTTTT. Protein: CASSPDPGRSREKLFF.

The CDR3 reads CATGDRTYNSPLHF. The CDR3 DNA follows: TGTGCCACCGGGGACAGGACCTATAATTCACCCCTCCACTTT. The chain is built from TRBV2 and TRBJ1-6; 8 nucleotides line up with TRBD1. The V gene's germline CDR1 is SNHLY and CDR2 FYNNEI. CDR3 size: 14 residues. V dropped 10 bases and J dropped 2; count of bases not matched to a gene: 4.

Worth noting for this clonotype: Because the CDR3's place on the DNA is in doubt, the DNA is left out and the CDR3 is given as listed by TCRdb. The rearrangement joins TRBV4-3 to TRBJ2-5; the D call of TRBD1 is as the table states it, not checked on the DNA. Germline CDR1 is LGHNA and CDR2 is YSLEER. The CDR3 extends over 20 residues, inclusive of both ends. The CDR3 loop is CASSLLQGHGELFFGETQYF.

The gene calls are TRBV3-1 and TRBJ2-3, with D maybe TRBD1 (6 bases). V dropped 4 bases and J dropped 3 bases, with 11 bases sitting between them. CDR3 length: 14 residues. Germline V CDR1 and CDR2: LGHDT, YNNKEL (reference sequence). Here the CDR3 reads CASSRQVGTDTQYF. The CDR3 nucleotides read TGTGCCAGCAGCCGACAGGTCGGGACAGATACGCAGTATTTT.

This clonotype is a singleton in its sample. The chain has TRBV2 and TRBJ2-7; TRBD2 matches 10 bases. The DNA end is more similar to TRBJ2-5, so the J call may be wrong. CDR1 is SNHLY and CDR2 is FYNNEI in the germline V gene. The CDR3 spans 15 residues. The CDR3 nucleotides are TGTGCCAGCAAGGCGATAGCGGGGGGTGGAGAGACCCAGTACTTC. As protein: CASKAIAGGGETQYF.

This clonotype was recorded a few times. V gene TRBV12-3 or TRBV12-4 combines with J gene TRBJ2-3; possibly TRBD2 for D (6 bases). V was cut by 1 base and J by 11 bases, with 7 bases left in between. The CDR3 is 11 amino acids. CDR3 in DNA: TGTGCCAGCAGTTTAGAGCGGGTGCAGTATTTT. It translates to CASSLERVQYF.

V is TRBV7-3 and J is TRBJ2-1; D is unresolved. The CDR3 has 13 residues. The germline V gene has CDR1 SGHTA and CDR2 FQGTGA. V dropped 3 bases and J dropped 7 bases, with 10 bases sitting between them. This chain's CDR3 is CASSFSGLNEQFF. The DNA for the CDR3 is TGTGCCAGCAGCTTTAGTGGTCTGAATGAGCAGTTCTTC.

CDR3 residues: CASSFSGAYNEQFF. CDR3 bases: TGCGCCAGCAGCTTTAGCGGGGCCTACAATGAGCAGTTCTTC. The V call is TRBV5-1, the J call TRBJ2-1, with 8 bases lining up with TRBD2. From germline, CDR1 is SGHRS and CDR2 YFSETQ. This CDR3 comprises 14 residues. V shed 2 bases, J shed 2 bases, and the junction held 0 bases outside the gene matches.

The J gene is TRBJ2-6, the V gene TRBV24-1; D is undetermined. The CDR3 length is 15 residues. Trimming shortened V by 1 base and J by 2 bases, and 5 bases separated the two germline ends. In germline, CDR1 is KGHDR, CDR2 SFDVKD. This CDR3 reads CATSDLGTGANVLTF. CDR3 coding DNA: TGTGCCACCAGTGATTTAGGGACTGGGGCCAACGTCCTGACTTTC.

This clonotype showed up just once. J is TRBJ2-5 and V is TRBV20-1; tentatively, D is TRBD2 (5 bases). With 2 bases removed from V and 4 bases from J, the gap between germline ends came to 20 bases. The germline V gene has CDR1 DFQATT and CDR2 SNEGSKA (reference sequence). CDR3 size: 16 residues. CDR3 in amino acids: CSARTPGSGSRETQYF. The CDR3 nucleotides are TGCAGTGCTAGAACCCCAGGATCGGGGAGTAGAGAGACCCAGTACTTC.

This clonotype was picked up a small number of times. V usage is TRBV29-1 and J usage is TRBJ2-1; D is unresolved. Germline V gives CDR1 SQVTM, CDR2 ANQGSEA. The CDR3 runs to 12 residues. The ends were cut back, 4 bases at V and 7 bases at J, with 11 bases in the middle. The CDR3 nucleotides are TGCAGCGTTGGGCCGGCCGGGAATGAGCAGTTCTTC. Translating it yields CSVGPAGNEQFF.

The rearrangement joins TRBV6-1 to TRBJ2-5, with D perhaps given as TRBD1 or TRBD2 (5 bases each). V was clipped by 4 bases and J by 2 bases, with 17 bases between them. Germline V lookup: CDR1 MNHNS, CDR2 SASEGT. The CDR3 sequence is 16 residues long. The DNA of the CDR3 is TGTGCCAGCAGTGCCGCCGGAGGAAGGGGTCAAGAGACCCAGTACTTC. Translating gives CASSAAGGRGQETQYF.

V and J are TRBV4-3 and TRBJ2-7; no firm D call. Trimming cost V 6 bases and J 3 bases, with 24 bases left between them. The CDR3 contains 17 residues. The germline CDR1 and CDR2 sequences are LGHNA and YSLEER. Here the CDR3 reads CASSRTMRQSMGYEQYF. CDR3 sequence (DNA): TGCGCCAGCAGTCGGACCATGAGACAATCAATGGGCTACGAGCAGTACTTC.